There are many counts of the clone carrying this T cell receptor (beta chain). The CDR3 consists of 14 residues. Between the trimmed V and J ends, which lost 7 bases and 10 bases, there was a span of 17 bases. Germline V CDR1 and CDR2: LNHDA, SQIVND (reference sequence). TCRdb redid the calling of the 5' RACE reads with MiXCR, one entry per CDR3 protein. The sample includes more than 45,000 distinct CDR3 sequences, around 11% of them seen just once. These data come from a study of early T cells in non-severe SARS-CoV-2 infection. V and J are TRBV19 and TRBJ1-6; a possible D gene is TRBD1 (5 bases). Sequenced material: whole blood. This TCR derives from an adult who was a healthcare worker with PCR-confirmed SARS-CoV-2 infection or an uninfected control (not recorded which). The CDR3 loop is CASNQKGRESPLHF. The CDR3 DNA sequence: TGTGCCAGTAACCAAAAGGGGAGGGAGTCACCCCTCCACTTT.